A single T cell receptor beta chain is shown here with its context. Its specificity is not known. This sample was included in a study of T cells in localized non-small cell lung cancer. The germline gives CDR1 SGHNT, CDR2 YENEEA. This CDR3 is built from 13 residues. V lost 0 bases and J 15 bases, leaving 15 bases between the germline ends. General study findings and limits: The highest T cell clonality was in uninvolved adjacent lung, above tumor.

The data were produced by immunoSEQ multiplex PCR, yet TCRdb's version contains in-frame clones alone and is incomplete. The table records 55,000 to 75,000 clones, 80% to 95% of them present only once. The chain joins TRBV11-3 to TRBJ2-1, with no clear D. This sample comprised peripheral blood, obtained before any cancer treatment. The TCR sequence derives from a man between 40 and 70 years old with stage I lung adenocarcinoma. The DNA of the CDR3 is TGTGCCAGCAGCTTAGATCGGGTAGATAACGGGTTCTTC. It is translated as CASSLDRVDNGFF.